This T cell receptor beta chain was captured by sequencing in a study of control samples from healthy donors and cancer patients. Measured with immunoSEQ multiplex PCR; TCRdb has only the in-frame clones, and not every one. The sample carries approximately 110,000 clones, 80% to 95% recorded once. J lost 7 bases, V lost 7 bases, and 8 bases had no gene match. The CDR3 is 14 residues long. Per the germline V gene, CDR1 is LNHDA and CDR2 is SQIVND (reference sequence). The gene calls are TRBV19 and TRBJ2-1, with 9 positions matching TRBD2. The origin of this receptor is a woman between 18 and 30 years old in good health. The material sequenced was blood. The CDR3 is CASKYSGSGNEQFF. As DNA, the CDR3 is TGTGCCAGTAAATATAGCGGGAGCGGTAATGAGCAGTTCTTC.